This TCR beta chain was captured by sequencing in a study of T cells in Graves' hyperthyroidism and ophthalmopathy. Study conclusions and caveats: Also found in blood were most expanded thyroid clonotypes above 0.001.

This clonotype was counted at least ten times. Its antigen is undetermined. Amplification of TCR beta CDR3 regions used RNA as the template. Initially, a first-round RT-PCR of the TCR CDR3 employed the HTBI primer set. Using its own MiXCR run on the multiplex PCR reads, TCRdb lists one record per CDR3 protein. The sample includes roughly 640,000 distinct CDR3 sequences, 16% of them seen just once. Germline trimming cut 0 bases from V and 5 bases from J; bases unmatched to any gene: 6. The CDR3 totals 15 residues. The chain links TRBV12-3 or TRBV12-4 to TRBJ2-5, with TRBD2 matching 7 bases. The receptor's source is a woman in her thirties or forties with Graves' ophthalmopathy. Sequenced: blood. CDR3 nucleotides: TGTGCCAGCAGTTTAGCGGGACTACCTCGGGAGACCCAGTACTTC. Amino acid sequence: CASSLAGLPRETQYF.